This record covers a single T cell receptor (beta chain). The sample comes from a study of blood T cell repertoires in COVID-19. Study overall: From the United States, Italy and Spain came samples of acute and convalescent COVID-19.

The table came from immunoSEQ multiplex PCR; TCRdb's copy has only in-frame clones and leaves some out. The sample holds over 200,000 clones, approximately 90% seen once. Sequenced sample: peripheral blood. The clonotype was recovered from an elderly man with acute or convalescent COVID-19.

The CDR3 region is CAWSGTGGNSPLHF. The DNA of the CDR3 is TGTGCCTGGAGTGGGACAGGGGGTAATTCACCCCTCCACTTT. This chain links TRBV30 with TRBJ1-6, with TRBD1 matching 10 bases. Trimming took 1 base from V and 6 from J; bases not matched to a gene: 0. This CDR3 spans 14 amino acids. Germline loops: CDR1 GTSNPN, CDR2 SVGIG (reference sequence).